The clone carrying this T cell receptor (beta chain) appeared many times. What it recognizes is unknown. This specimen comes from a study of post-analysis software for immune sequencing data. Study-level background: Recorded subtypes: relapsing-remitting, secondary progressive, progressive-relapsing; some patients unannotated.

This CDR3 region has 13 residues. Trimming removed 6 bases from V and 1 base from J; junction bases left unmatched: 3. Per germline, CDR1 SQVTM and CDR2 ANQGSEA. Unique molecular identifiers tagged the TCR beta cDNA libraries. TCRdb reanalysed the PCR reads using MiXCR and keeps one entry per CDR3 protein. The repertoire includes about 680,000 distinct CDR3 sequences, 55% to 60% of them detected once, and over 9% sits in the top ten. Study results and limitations: Five or six TRBV segments were significantly more frequent in patients than in controls. TRBV5-6, TRBV5-1 and TRBV20-1 were among these segments.

The TCR comes from a girl aged 2 to 10 with multiple sclerosis. The genes are TRBV29-1 and TRBJ2-7, with 10 bases that match TRBD2. The sequenced material came from blood. In nucleotides, the CDR3 is TGCAGCGTACGGACTAGCGGTTCCTACGAGCAGTACTTC. Amino acids: CSVRTSGSYEQYF.